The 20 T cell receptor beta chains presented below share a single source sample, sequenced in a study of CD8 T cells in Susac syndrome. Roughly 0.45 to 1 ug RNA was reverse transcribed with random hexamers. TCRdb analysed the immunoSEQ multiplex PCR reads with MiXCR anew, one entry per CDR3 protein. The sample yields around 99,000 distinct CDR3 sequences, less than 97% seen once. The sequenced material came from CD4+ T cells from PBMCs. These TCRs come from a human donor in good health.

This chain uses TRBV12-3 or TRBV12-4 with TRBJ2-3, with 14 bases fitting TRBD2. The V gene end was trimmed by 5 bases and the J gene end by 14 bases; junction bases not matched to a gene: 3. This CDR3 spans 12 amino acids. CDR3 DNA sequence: TGTGCCAGCAGTCGGACTAGCGGGGGGCTGTATTTT. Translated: CASSRTSGGLYF.

The CDR3 nucleotides are TGTGCCAGCAGTGAAAGGGGGGCTGTATACGAGCAGTACTTC. It encodes CASSERGAVYEQYF. The V gene is TRBV25-1, the J gene TRBJ2-7; D may be TRBD1 or TRBD2 (6 bases each). Trimming removed 2 bases from V and 4 bases from J, with 12 bases in between. Germline V gene sequence: CDR1 MGHDK, CDR2 SYGVNS. This CDR3 spans 14 amino acids.

The CDR3 nucleotides read TGCAGTGCGCGGGACAGGGTAAACTATGGCTACACCTTC. Translated, it gives CSARDRVNYGYTF. The chain recombines TRBV20-1 with TRBJ1-2; 9 nucleotides align to TRBD1. This CDR3 comprises 13 residues. V was clipped by 6 bases and J by 2 bases; unmatched bases: 4. CDR1 is DFQATT and CDR2 is SNEGSKA in the germline V gene (reference sequence).

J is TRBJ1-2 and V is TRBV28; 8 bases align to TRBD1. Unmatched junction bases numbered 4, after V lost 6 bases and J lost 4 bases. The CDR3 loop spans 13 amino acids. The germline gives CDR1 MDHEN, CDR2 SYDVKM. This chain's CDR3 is CASRTGQGYGYTF. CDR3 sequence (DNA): TGTGCCAGCAGGACCGGACAGGGCTATGGCTACACCTTC.

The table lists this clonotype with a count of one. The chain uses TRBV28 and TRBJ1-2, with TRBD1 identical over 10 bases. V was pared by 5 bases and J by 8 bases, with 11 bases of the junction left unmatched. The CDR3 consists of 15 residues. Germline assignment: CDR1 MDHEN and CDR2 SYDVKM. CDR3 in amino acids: CASSNHRQGAWGYTF. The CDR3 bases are TGTGCCAGCAGTAACCACCGACAGGGGGCTTGGGGCTACACCTTC.

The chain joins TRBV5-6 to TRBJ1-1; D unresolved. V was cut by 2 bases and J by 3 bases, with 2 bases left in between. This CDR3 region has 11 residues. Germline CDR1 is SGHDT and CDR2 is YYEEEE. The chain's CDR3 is CASSLDTEAFF. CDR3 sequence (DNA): TGTGCCAGCAGCTTAGACACTGAAGCTTTCTTT.

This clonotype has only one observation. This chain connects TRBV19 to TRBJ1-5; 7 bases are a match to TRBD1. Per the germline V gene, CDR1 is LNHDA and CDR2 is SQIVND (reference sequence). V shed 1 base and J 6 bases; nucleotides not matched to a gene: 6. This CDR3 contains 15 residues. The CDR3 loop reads CASSIGGGWLQPQHF. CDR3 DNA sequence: TGTGCCAGTAGTATAGGAGGGGGCTGGCTTCAGCCCCAGCATTTT.

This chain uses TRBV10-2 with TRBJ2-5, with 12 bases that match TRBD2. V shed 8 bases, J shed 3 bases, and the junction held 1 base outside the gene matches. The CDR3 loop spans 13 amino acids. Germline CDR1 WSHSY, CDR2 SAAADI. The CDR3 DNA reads TGCGCCAGCCGGACTAGCGGGAAAGAGACCCAGTACTTC. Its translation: CASRTSGKETQYF.

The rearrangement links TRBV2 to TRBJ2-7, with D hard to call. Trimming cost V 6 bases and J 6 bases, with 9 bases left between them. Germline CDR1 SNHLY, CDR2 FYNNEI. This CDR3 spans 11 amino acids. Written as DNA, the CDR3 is TGTGCCAGCAGGCAGTCTGGCGAGCAGTACTTC. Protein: CASRQSGEQYF.

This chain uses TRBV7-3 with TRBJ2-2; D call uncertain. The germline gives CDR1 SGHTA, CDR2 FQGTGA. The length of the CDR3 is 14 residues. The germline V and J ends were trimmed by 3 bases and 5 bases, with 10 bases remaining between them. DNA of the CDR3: TGTGCCAGCAGCTTGATTTTGGATACCGGGGAGCTGTTTTTT. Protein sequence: CASSLILDTGELFF.

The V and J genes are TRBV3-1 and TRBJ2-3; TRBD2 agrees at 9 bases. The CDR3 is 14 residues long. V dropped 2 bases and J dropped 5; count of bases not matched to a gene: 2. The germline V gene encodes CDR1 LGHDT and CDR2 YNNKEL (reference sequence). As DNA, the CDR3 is TGTGCCAGCAGCCAAAGACTAGCGGTAGATACGCAGTATTTT. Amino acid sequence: CASSQRLAVDTQYF.

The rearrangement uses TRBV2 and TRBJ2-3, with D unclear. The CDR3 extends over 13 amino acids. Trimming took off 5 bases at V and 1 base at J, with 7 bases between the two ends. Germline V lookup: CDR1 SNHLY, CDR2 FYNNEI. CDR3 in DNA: TGTGCCAGCAGTAACCGAGGCACAGATACGCAGTATTTT. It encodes CASSNRGTDTQYF.

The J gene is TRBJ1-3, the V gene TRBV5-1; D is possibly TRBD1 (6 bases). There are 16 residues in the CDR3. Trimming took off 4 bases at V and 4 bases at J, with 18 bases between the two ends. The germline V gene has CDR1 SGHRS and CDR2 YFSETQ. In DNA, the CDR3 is TGCGCCAGCAGCCCCACCACGTCAGGGGTCGGAAACACCATATATTTT. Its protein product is CASSPTTSGVGNTIYF.

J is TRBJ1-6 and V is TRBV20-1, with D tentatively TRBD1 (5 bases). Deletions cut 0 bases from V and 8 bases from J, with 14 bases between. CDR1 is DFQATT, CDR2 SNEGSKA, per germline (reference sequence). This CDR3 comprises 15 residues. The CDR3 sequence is CSARDGQARDSPLHF. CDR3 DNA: TGCAGTGCTAGAGATGGGCAGGCCAGGGATTCACCCCTCCACTTT.

The CDR3 here is CASSPWGGAKNIQYF. The CDR3 region has the DNA TGTGCCAGCAGTCCGTGGGGTGGGGCCAAAAACATTCAGTACTTC. The V gene is TRBV6-5, the J gene TRBJ2-4; no reliable D call. The CDR3 has 15 residues. Trimming took off 5 bases at V and 1 base at J, with 12 bases between the two ends. Germline V CDR1 and CDR2: MNHEY, SVGAGI.

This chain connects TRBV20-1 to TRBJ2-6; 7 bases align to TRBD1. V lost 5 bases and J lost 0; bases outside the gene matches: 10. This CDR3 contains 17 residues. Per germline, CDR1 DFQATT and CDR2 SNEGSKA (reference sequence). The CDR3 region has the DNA TGCAGTGCTCCCCCGGCAGGGGGTTTCTCTGGGGCCAACGTCCTGACTTTC. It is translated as CSAPPAGGFSGANVLTF.

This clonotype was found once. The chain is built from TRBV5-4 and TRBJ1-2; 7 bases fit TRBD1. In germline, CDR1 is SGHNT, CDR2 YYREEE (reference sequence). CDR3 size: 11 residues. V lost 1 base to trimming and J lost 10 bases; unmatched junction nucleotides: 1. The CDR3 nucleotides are TGTGCCAGCAGCTTGACAGGGGTCTACACCTTC. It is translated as CASSLTGVYTF.

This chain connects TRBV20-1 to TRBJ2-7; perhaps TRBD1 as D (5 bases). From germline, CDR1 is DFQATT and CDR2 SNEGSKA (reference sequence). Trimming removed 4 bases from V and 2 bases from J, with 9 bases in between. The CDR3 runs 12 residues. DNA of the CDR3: TGCAGTGCTAATCAGGGCCCCTACGAGCAGTACTTC. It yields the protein CSANQGPYEQYF.

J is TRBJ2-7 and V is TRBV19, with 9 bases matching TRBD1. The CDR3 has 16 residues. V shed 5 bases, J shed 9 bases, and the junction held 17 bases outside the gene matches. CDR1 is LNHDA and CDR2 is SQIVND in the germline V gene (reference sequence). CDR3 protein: CASSPDLGTGIPGQYF. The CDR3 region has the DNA TGTGCCAGTAGTCCAGATCTGGGGACAGGGATCCCCGGGCAGTACTTC.

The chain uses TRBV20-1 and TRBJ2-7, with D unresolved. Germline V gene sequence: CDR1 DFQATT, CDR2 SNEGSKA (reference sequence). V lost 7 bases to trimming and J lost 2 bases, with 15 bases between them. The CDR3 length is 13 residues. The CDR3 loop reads CSGQGSNPYEQYF. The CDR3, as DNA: TGCAGTGGCCAAGGCTCAAACCCCTACGAGCAGTACTTC.